The 32 T cell receptor beta chains given below trace back to one sample, sequenced in a study of regulatory T cells in long-lasting Graves disease. According to the study, TCR beta libraries were built with iRepertoire HTBI primers and CDR3-region Arm-PCR. TCRdb re-called the multiplex PCR reads through MiXCR, storing one row per CDR3 protein. The sample has 300,000 to 400,000 distinct CDR3 sequences, 20% seen once. Time point described: persistent/refractory GD, antithyroid drugs over 5 years with positive TRAb. PBMC RNA was the source of the TCR library. Sequenced material: peripheral blood mononuclear cells (PBMCs), taken when the disease was refractory, from a patient treated with antithyroid drugs. The receptors stem from a female donor with Graves disease.

The sample holds many counts of this clonotype. The chain uses TRBV6-5 and TRBJ1-2; TRBD1 might be the D (5 bases). V lost 2 bases to trimming and J lost 7 bases, with 14 bases between them. From germline, CDR1 is MNHEY and CDR2 SVGAGI. The CDR3 sequence is 14 residues long. CDR3 protein: CASSYTGPGGGYTF. Written as DNA, the CDR3 is TGTGCCAGCAGTTACACCGGGCCCGGGGGTGGCTACACCTTC.

This clonotype was seen ten or more times. The chain has TRBV25-1 and TRBJ2-6; maybe TRBD2 (5 bases). CDR1 is MGHDK, CDR2 SYGVNS, per germline. Trimming stripped 0 bases from V and 1 base from J, with 16 bases between. There are 19 residues in the CDR3. Here the CDR3 DNA reads TGTGCCAGCAGTGAATATGTTGAGGGTCGGATTTCTGGGGCCAACGTCCTGACTTTC. Protein: CASSEYVEGRISGANVLTF.

The CDR3 nucleotides read TGTGCCAGCAGCTTCTTCCAGGGGCGGGGTCCCTCCCGGGAGACCCAGTACTTC. Its protein is CASSFFQGRGPSRETQYF. The rearrangement links TRBV11-2 to TRBJ2-5, with D perhaps given as TRBD1 or TRBD2 (6 bases each). The germline CDR1 and CDR2 sequences are SGHAT and FQNNGV. Trimming removed 3 bases at V and 5 bases at J, with 25 bases between. This CDR3 region has 18 residues.

The J gene is TRBJ1-5, the V gene TRBV19; 11 bases line up with TRBD1. The trim removed 4 bases at V and 3 bases at J, leaving 5 bases unmatched. CDR1 and CDR2 from the germline V gene are LNHDA and SQIVND (reference sequence). The CDR3 covers 16 residues. CDR3 region: CASSTRTGGYNQPQHF. The CDR3 DNA reads TGTGCCAGTAGTACCAGGACAGGGGGCTACAATCAGCCCCAGCATTTT.

The CDR3 DNA reads TGTGCCAGCAGTTTAGCGGCAGCTAGCAATCAGCCCCAGCATTTT. Translation: CASSLAAASNQPQHF. This chain uses TRBV12-3 or TRBV12-4 with TRBJ1-5; D call uncertain. The CDR3 is 15 residues long. Trimming removed 0 bases from V and 0 bases from J, with 6 bases in between.

A few counts support this clonotype. The rearrangement joins TRBV7-6 to TRBJ1-1; 7 bases are shared with TRBD1. The germline gives CDR1 SGHVS, CDR2 FNYEAQ. V was clipped by 5 bases and J by 1 base; unmatched bases: 7. This CDR3 has 15 residues. This CDR3 reads CASSPRQGKNTEAFF. CDR3 bases: TGTGCCAGCAGCCCGAGACAGGGTAAGAACACTGAAGCTTTCTTT. Filled out from reference TRBV7-6 and TRBJ1-1, the complete variable domain reads GAGVSQSPRYKVTKRGQDVALRCDPISGHVSLYWYRQALGQGPEFLTYFNYEAQQDKSGLPNDRFSAERPEGSISTLTIQRTEQRDSAMYRCASSPRQGKNTEAFFGQGTRLTVV.

Comments on this clonotype: A much bigger clone sits one base away, suggesting this may be a read error. Written as DNA, the CDR3 is TGTGCCGGCAGCCAGACCGGGACAGTGATCGAGCAGTACTTC. It yields the protein CAGSQTGTVIEQYF. The chain is built from TRBV28 and TRBJ2-7; 7 nucleotides align to TRBD1. Looked up from germline, CDR1 is MDHEN and CDR2 is SYDVKM. The CDR3 runs 14 residues.

CDR3 bases: TGCAGTGCGCGAGGCAGTAATAATTCACCCCTCCACTTT. It translates to CSARGSNNSPLHF. This chain joins TRBV20-1 and TRBJ1-6; D call uncertain. The germline CDR1 and CDR2 sequences are DFQATT and SNEGSKA (reference sequence). The CDR3 spans 13 residues. V dropped 6 bases and J dropped 5 bases, with 11 bases sitting between them.

The chain carries TRBV27 and TRBJ2-7, with D hard to call. Trimming left V 6 bases short and J 5 bases short, with 11 bases between. The germline CDR1 and CDR2 sequences are MNHEY and SMNVEV (reference sequence). The length of the CDR3 is 12 residues. The CDR3 spells CASSKMWNEQYF. CDR3 nucleotides: TGTGCCAGCAGCAAAATGTGGAACGAGCAGTACTTC.

CDR3 nucleotide sequence: TGTGCCAGTATGAAGGTATACAATTCACCCCTCCACTTT. Translating gives CASMKVYNSPLHF. The chain links TRBV19 to TRBJ1-6; D is unclear. The CDR3 is 13 residues long. Germline CDR1 LNHDA, CDR2 SQIVND (reference sequence). Trimming cost V 7 bases and J 7 bases, with 11 bases left between them.

There are many counts of this clonotype. V and J are TRBV9 and TRBJ2-5, with no clear D. V was shortened by 0 bases and J by 2 bases, with 8 bases between the two germline ends. CDR1 is SGDLS, CDR2 YYNGEE, per germline. The CDR3 contains 14 residues. The CDR3 bases are TGTGCCAGCAGCGTAGACGAGTTTCAAGAGACCCAGTACTTC. This codes for CASSVDEFQETQYF.

The table lists this clonotype with many counts. This chain links TRBV28 with TRBJ2-2; the D is unclear. The CDR3 has 11 residues. The germline V gene has CDR1 MDHEN and CDR2 SYDVKM. The ends were cut back, 8 bases at V and 8 bases at J, with 9 bases in the middle. The CDR3 DNA follows: TGTGCCAGCTCGGCCGGGGGGGAGCTGTTTTTT. It specifies CASSAGGELFF.

This clonotype was recorded at least ten times. The rearrangement joins TRBV11-2 to TRBJ1-2; 8 nucleotides match TRBD1. CDR1 is SGHAT and CDR2 is FQNNGV in the germline V gene. Trimming cost V 2 bases and J 6 bases; bases outside gene matches: 8. This CDR3 spans 15 amino acids. Here the CDR3 reads CASSLQPGGSDGYTF. Here the CDR3 DNA reads TGTGCCAGCAGCTTACAACCAGGGGGCAGCGATGGCTACACCTTC.

This clonotype was found many times. The rearrangement links TRBV7-8 to TRBJ2-4; TRBD1 agrees at 9 bases. There are 13 residues in the CDR3. The germline V gene encodes CDR1 SGHVS and CDR2 FQNEAQ. V shed 3 bases, J shed 9 bases, and the junction held 3 bases outside the gene matches. The CDR3 protein is CASSFWGQGIQYF. CDR3 coding DNA: TGTGCCAGCAGCTTCTGGGGACAGGGCATTCAGTACTTC.

V and J are TRBV20-1 and TRBJ2-5; TRBD2 aligns across 9 bases. The CDR3 totals 14 residues. The germline gives CDR1 DFQATT, CDR2 SNEGSKA (reference sequence). The trim removed 6 bases at V and 5 bases at J, leaving 10 bases unmatched. Written as DNA, the CDR3 is TGCAGTGCATCCACGACTAGCGGCTTGGAGACCCAGTACTTC. Translation: CSASTTSGLETQYF.

This clonotype was counted a few times. The rearrangement joins TRBV6-2 or TRBV6-3 to TRBJ1-2, with 7 bases identical to TRBD1. Germline lookup yields CDR1 MNHEY and CDR2 SVGEGT. V was pared by 2 bases and J by 2 bases, with 17 bases of the junction left unmatched. This CDR3 region has 19 residues. The CDR3 spells CASSYRMGRDSRLNYGYTF. CDR3 DNA sequence: TGTGCCAGCAGTTACAGGATGGGTCGGGACAGCAGATTGAACTATGGCTACACCTTC.

This clonotype was counted ten times or more. V usage is TRBV6-4 and J usage is TRBJ1-1, with D unclear. Germline CDR1 MRHNA, CDR2 SNTAGT. The ends were cut back, 6 bases at V and 0 bases at J, with 8 bases in the middle. This CDR3 has 13 amino acids. This CDR3 reads CASSEGLNTEAFF. CDR3 nucleotide sequence: TGTGCCAGCAGCGAAGGGTTGAACACTGAAGCTTTCTTT.

This clonotype has just a few counts. CDR3 DNA sequence: TGTGCCAGCAGGGCCTGGGGACAGAACACTGAAGCTTTCTTT. Encoded protein: CASRAWGQNTEAFF. The chain links TRBV9 to TRBJ1-1; D might be TRBD1 (6 bases). CDR3 size: 14 residues. The V end lost 5 bases, the J end lost 1 base, and 12 bases lay between the germline ends. Germline-derived CDR1 and CDR2 are SGDLS and YYNGEE.

This clonotype has a handful of counts. The V call is TRBV4-1, the J call TRBJ2-5; 7 bases are a match to TRBD1. V shed 4 bases and J 1 base; nucleotides not matched to a gene: 6. This CDR3 is 15 amino acids long. Germline loops: CDR1 MGHRA, CDR2 YSYEKL. CDR3 loop: CASSPTDRTQETQYF. DNA for the CDR3: TGCGCCAGCAGCCCAACGGACAGGACCCAAGAGACCCAGTACTTC.

This clonotype was seen only once. The DNA of the CDR3 is TGTGCCAGCAGTAGTCTACCCACAGGGATCCACGAGCAGTACTTC. It is translated as CASSSLPTGIHEQYF. This chain joins TRBV27 and TRBJ2-7; perhaps TRBD1 as D (6 bases). CDR1 is MNHEY and CDR2 is SMNVEV in the germline V gene (reference sequence). V lost 5 bases, J lost 5 bases, and 19 bases lay in between. The CDR3 has 15 amino acids.

This clonotype appeared many times. The V gene is TRBV7-3, the J gene TRBJ1-1; D is perhaps TRBD1 (5 bases). CDR3 length: 14 amino acids. Trimming took off 10 bases at V and 0 bases at J, with 15 bases between the two ends. Germline V gene lookup returns CDR1 SGHTA and CDR2 FQGTGA. CDR3 in amino acids: CATRGGNMNTEAFF. As DNA, the CDR3 is TGTGCCACCCGTGGGGGTAACATGAACACTGAAGCTTTCTTT.

CDR3: CASSLTSVAYEQYF. Written as DNA, the CDR3 is TGTGCCAGCAGTTTAACTAGCGTAGCCTACGAGCAGTACTTC. The chain uses TRBV27 and TRBJ2-7, with 7 bases lining up with TRBD2. J lost 2 bases, V lost 2 bases, and 3 bases had no gene match. Germline V gene data show CDR1 as MNHEY and CDR2 as SMNVEV (reference sequence). CDR3 size: 14 residues.

The chain links TRBV12-3 or TRBV12-4 to TRBJ1-3; possibly TRBD1 for D (6 bases). Trimming shortened V by 5 bases and J by 0 bases, and 11 bases separated the two germline ends. This CDR3 contains 15 residues. This CDR3 reads CASSGQLYSGNTIYF. In DNA form, the CDR3 reads TGTGCCAGCAGTGGACAGCTTTACTCTGGAAACACCATATATTTT.

Ten or more counts support this clonotype. This chain links TRBV20-1 with TRBJ1-1; no firm D call. Looked up from germline, CDR1 is DFQATT and CDR2 is SNEGSKA (reference sequence). V lost 3 bases and J 1 base, leaving 9 bases between the germline ends. The CDR3 totals 13 residues. The CDR3 region is CSASASPNTEAFF. The CDR3 DNA reads TGCAGTGCTAGCGCCTCACCGAACACTGAAGCTTTCTTT.

As regards this clonotype: Mismatch with germline at one junction end may stem from a read error. The V and J genes are TRBV4-1 and TRBJ2-7; 7 bases line up with TRBD1. The CDR3 runs 16 residues. The V gene's germline CDR1 is MGHRA and CDR2 YSYEKL. The CDR3 nucleotides read TGCGCCAGCAGCCAACAAGAGGGGGCAGGCTCCTACAAGCAGTACTTC. Its translation is CASSQQEGAGSYKQYF.

This clonotype was observed at least ten times. V is TRBV20-1 and J is TRBJ1-1; TRBD1 matches 10 bases. The CDR3 spans 17 residues. The V segment lost 6 bases and the J segment 3 bases; nucleotides outside the gene matches: 16. Germline V lookup: CDR1 DFQATT, CDR2 SNEGSKA (reference sequence). CDR3 sequence (DNA): TGCAGTGCCGCCGGGACAGGGGTGATTGGGCCATACACTGAAGCTTTCTTT. Residues: CSAAGTGVIGPYTEAFF.

Ten or more counts support this clonotype. The V and J genes are TRBV2 and TRBJ2-5, with D possibly TRBD1 on 5 matching bases. CDR3 length equals 13 residues. V lost 5 bases and J lost 1, with 8 bases in between. Germline CDR1 and CDR2: SNHLY and FYNNEI. This chain's CDR3 is CASSNRLQETQYF. CDR3 in DNA: TGTGCCAGCAGTAACAGGCTCCAAGAGACCCAGTACTTC.

This clonotype was found a few times. The chain recombines TRBV12-3 or TRBV12-4 with TRBJ2-3; TRBD1 might be the D (6 bases). Trimming shortened V by 5 bases and J by 8 bases, and 14 bases separated the two germline ends. This CDR3 contains 13 residues. As DNA, the CDR3 is TGTGCCAGCAGTAGGGACAATCAGGGTACGCAGTATTTT. Its translation: CASSRDNQGTQYF.

This chain joins TRBV7-2 and TRBJ1-5, with TRBD1 matching over 8 bases. The CDR3 is made up of 15 amino acids. V lost 1 base and J lost 6; bases outside the gene matches: 5. Germline CDR1 is SGHTA and CDR2 is FQGNSA. CDR3 protein: CASSLGWTGTQPQHF. The CDR3 DNA is TGTGCCAGCAGCTTAGGCTGGACAGGGACTCAGCCCCAGCATTTT.

This clonotype was seen more than once but under ten times. The chain couples TRBV5-1 to TRBJ2-7, with 8 bases identical to TRBD2. J gave up 0 bases and V 0 bases, and 8 bases lay outside the gene matches. The CDR3 has 17 amino acids. Germline loops: CDR1 SGHRS, CDR2 YFSETQ. This chain's CDR3 is CASSLGPPGTSSYEQYF. CDR3 DNA: TGCGCCAGCAGCTTGGGCCCTCCCGGGACTAGCTCCTACGAGCAGTACTTC.

This clonotype was counted at least ten times. The genes are TRBV20-1 and TRBJ2-5, with 8 nucleotides matching TRBD2. This CDR3 comprises 15 residues. V lost 0 bases to trimming and J lost 5 bases; unmatched junction nucleotides: 8. Germline lookup yields CDR1 DFQATT and CDR2 SNEGSKA (reference sequence). The CDR3 spells CSARDLGLVGETQYF. CDR3 in DNA: TGCAGTGCTAGAGATCTGGGACTAGTGGGGGAGACCCAGTACTTC.

The table lists this clonotype with many counts. The rearrangement links TRBV3-1 to TRBJ1-2, with 9 nucleotides matching TRBD1. Losses at the gene ends were 7 bases for V and 7 bases for J; bases not matched to a gene: 4. The CDR3 has 12 residues. Per germline, CDR1 LGHDT and CDR2 YNNKEL (reference sequence). The CDR3 sequence is CASTGTGSGYTF. Here the CDR3 DNA reads TGTGCCAGCACGGGGACAGGGAGTGGCTACACCTTC.